The 30 T cell receptor beta chains presented below share a single source sample, sequenced in a study of post-analysis software for immune sequencing data. These receptors' antigens are unknown. Regarding the study as a whole: Controls had lower frequencies than patients of 4 or 5 TRBV segments, which included TRBV5-6, TRBV5-1 and TRBV20-1.

TCR beta cDNA libraries included unique molecular identifiers. TCRdb passed the PCR reads through MiXCR, listing each CDR3 protein once. The table records about 540,000 distinct CDR3 sequences, roughly 34% of them present only once. The sample taken for sequencing was blood. These receptor sequences come from a girl aged 2 to 17 with multiple sclerosis.

This clonotype showed up many times. This rearrangement joins TRBV9 to TRBJ2-7; D ambiguous. The CDR3 length is 16 residues. Germline loops: CDR1 SGDLS, CDR2 YYNGEE. The V end was cut by 0 bases, the J end by 3 bases, with 16 bases between. The DNA for the CDR3 is TGTGCCAGCAGCGTAGTAAGAGGATGGGGAAACTACGAGCAGTACTTC. Translated, it gives CASSVVRGWGNYEQYF.

This clonotype was seen more than once but under ten times. The V call is TRBV4-2, the J call TRBJ1-2; TRBD1 might be the D (5 bases). The CDR3 length is 15 residues. V lost 0 bases to trimming and J lost 4 bases, with 12 bases between them. CDR1 is LGHNA and CDR2 is YNFKEQ in the germline V gene. In nucleotides, the CDR3 is TGTGCCAGCAGCCAAGATGTCAAGGACACCTATGGCTACACCTTC. It encodes CASSQDVKDTYGYTF.

This clonotype was seen a handful of times. The CDR3 DNA is TGTGCCAGCACCAGACAGGGGGCGGCCAAAAACATTCAGTACTTC. Translation: CASTRQGAAKNIQYF. This rearrangement joins TRBV12-3 or TRBV12-4 to TRBJ2-4, with 10 bases fitting TRBD1. This CDR3 comprises 15 residues. V gave up 7 bases and J gave up 1 base; unmatched junction bases: 4.

This clonotype was detected a few times. The chain has TRBV7-6 and TRBJ2-3; tentatively, D is TRBD1 (6 bases). Per germline, CDR1 SGHVS and CDR2 FNYEAQ. V was cut by 5 bases and J by 3 bases, with 15 bases left in between. The CDR3 consists of 15 residues. For the CDR3, the DNA is TGTGCCAGCAGCGCTCAACAGGGTTATACAGATACGCAGTATTTT. Its protein product is CASSAQQGYTDTQYF. Drawing the rest from reference TRBV7-6 and TRBJ2-3, the complete variable domain is GAGVSQSPRYKVTKRGQDVALRCDPISGHVSLYWYRQALGQGPEFLTYFNYEAQQDKSGLPNDRFSAERPEGSISTLTIQRTEQRDSAMYRCASSAQQGYTDTQYFGPGTRLTVL.

In this sample, this clonotype turned up a few times. The chain recombines TRBV14 with TRBJ2-1; TRBD2 aligns across 8 bases. CDR3 length: 15 residues. The germline gives CDR1 SGHDN, CDR2 FVKESK. Germline trimming cut 5 bases from V and 7 bases from J; bases unmatched to any gene: 10. CDR3 in DNA: TGTGCCAGCAGCTCTGCCGGGACTAGAGAAAATGAGCAGTTCTTC. It translates to CASSSAGTRENEQFF.

Comment on this clonotype: A much bigger clone sits one base away, suggesting this may be a read error. V and J are TRBV29-1 and TRBJ2-5; 11 nucleotides match TRBD1. The CDR3 is 15 amino acids. Germline V gene data show CDR1 as SQVTM and CDR2 as ANQGSEA. The DNA of the CDR3 is TGCAGCGTTGGGGGACAGGGGGTTCGCCAAGAGATCCAGTACTTC. Protein product: CSVGGQGVRQEIQYF. Filled out from reference TRBV29-1 and TRBJ2-5, the complete variable domain reads SAVISQKPSRDICQRGTSLTIQCQVDSQVTMMFWYRQQPGQSLTLIATANQGSEATYESGFVIDKFPISRPNLTFSTLTVSNMSPEDSSIYLCSVGGQGVRQEIQYFGPGTRLLVL.

This clonotype was recorded a few times. The chain joins TRBV4-1 to TRBJ2-7; a weak D match, TRBD2 (5 bases). With the DNA end fitting TRBJ2-5 better, the J assignment may be wrong. Germline CDR1 is MGHRA and CDR2 is YSYEKL. The CDR3 is 15 residues long. CDR3 region: CASSQSQRREETQYF. Here the CDR3 DNA reads TGCGCCAGCAGCCAATCCCAGCGGCGCGAAGAGACCCAGTACTTC.

The rearrangement uses TRBV5-6 and TRBJ1-5; D ambiguous. CDR3 length equals 12 residues. V was cut by 0 bases and J by 9 bases, with 7 bases left in between. The germline V gene has CDR1 SGHDT and CDR2 YYEEEE. CDR3 in DNA: TGTGCCAGCAGCTTGGGAGGGCGGCCCCAGCATTTT. This codes for CASSLGGRPQHF. Full variable domain (remainder filled in from reference TRBV5-6 and TRBJ1-5): DAGVTQSPTHLIKTRGQQVTLRCSPKSGHDTVSWYQQALGQGPQFIFQYYEEEERQRGNFPDRFSGHQFPNYSSELNVNALLLGDSALYLCASSLGGRPQHFGDGTRLSIL.

V gene TRBV5-1 combines with J gene TRBJ1-2; possible D gene TRBD1, 5 bases. The CDR3 runs to 12 residues. Germline CDR1 SGHRS, CDR2 YFSETQ. V lost 4 bases and J lost 6, with 10 bases in between. This CDR3 is CASSTQGHGYTF. The CDR3 region has the DNA TGCGCCAGCAGCACTCAGGGTCATGGCTACACCTTC.

The chain uses TRBV7-9 and TRBJ2-1; 10 bases are a match to TRBD2. The V gene end was trimmed by 1 base and the J gene end by 4 bases; junction bases not matched to a gene: 4. CDR1 and CDR2 (germline): SEHNR, FQNEAQ (reference sequence). The CDR3 is 16 amino acids. CDR3 nucleotide sequence: TGTGCCAGCAGCTTAGTCCTAGCGGGGGTGTACAATGAGCAGTTCTTC. Translated, it gives CASSLVLAGVYNEQFF.

This clonotype showed up just a few times. The gene calls are TRBV3-1 and TRBJ2-7; no clear D. The CDR3 length is 14 residues. The germline V gene has CDR1 LGHDT and CDR2 YNNKEL (reference sequence). V was clipped by 0 bases and J by 6 bases, with 12 bases between them. This CDR3 reads CASSQEAVLAEQYF. The CDR3, as DNA: TGTGCCAGCAGCCAAGAAGCAGTTTTAGCCGAGCAGTACTTC.

This clonotype was seen a few times. The chain couples TRBV15 to TRBJ2-7; D is undetermined. The CDR3 is 13 residues long. Germline CDR1 LNHNV, CDR2 YYDKDF (reference sequence). The V end was cut by 1 base, the J end by 3 bases, with 7 bases between. The CDR3 coding sequence is TGTGCCACCAGCAGAGCTGCCAGCTACGAGCAGTACTTC. Amino acid sequence: CATSRAASYEQYF.

This chain joins TRBV12-3 or TRBV12-4 and TRBJ2-3, with D perhaps TRBD1 (6 bases). This CDR3 is built from 19 residues. The V gene lost 5 bases and the J gene lost 4 bases, with 28 bases spanning the gap. CDR3 nucleotide sequence: TGTGCCAGCAGTGGTATTAGCGTTGGACTCCAGGGGAGTCCAGATACGCAGTATTTT. This translates into CASSGISVGLQGSPDTQYF.

This clonotype has more than one count but fewer than ten. The V gene is TRBV5-8, the J gene TRBJ2-5, with D possibly being TRBD1 (5 bases). The J call may be mistaken, given a closer DNA end match to TRBJ2-7. Germline values: CDR1 SGHTS, CDR2 YDEGEE. The CDR3 spans 15 residues. CDR3 residues: CASSLIQPPRGEQYF. The CDR3 DNA is TGTGCCAGCAGCTTGATCCAGCCTCCAAGGGGCGAGCAGTACTTC.

CDR3 region: CASSLPGPQRELFF. The CDR3 nucleotides read TGTGCCAGCAGCTTGCCCGGGCCCCAGCGGGAGCTGTTTTTT. This chain joins TRBV7-2 and TRBJ2-2; D not certain. This CDR3 spans 14 amino acids. The ends were cut back, 3 bases at V and 9 bases at J, with 14 bases in the middle. The germline CDR1 and CDR2 sequences are SGHTA and FQGNSA.

This clonotype was seen a handful of times. This chain joins TRBV4-1 and TRBJ1-5; 10 bases are a match to TRBD1. The length of the CDR3 is 16 residues. Germline CDR1 reads MGHRA; CDR2 reads YSYEKL. V lost 4 bases and J lost 2; bases outside the gene matches: 5. The CDR3 region is CASSRIGTGGNQPQHF. The CDR3 DNA is TGCGCCAGCAGCCGCATAGGGACAGGGGGCAATCAGCCCCAGCATTTT.

This clonotype appeared a few times. The chain employs TRBV5-1 and TRBJ1-2, with D possibly being TRBD1 (5 bases). V was trimmed by 4 bases and J by 3 bases, leaving 13 bases between them. This CDR3 comprises 14 residues. The germline CDR1 and CDR2 sequences are SGHRS and YFSETQ. Here the CDR3 reads CASSPNGGDYGYTF. The CDR3 bases are TGCGCCAGCAGCCCCAACGGGGGTGACTATGGCTACACCTTC.

J is TRBJ2-6 and V is TRBV7-2; D is undetermined. The V and J ends lost 3 bases and 1 base respectively, with 13 bases between them. There are 17 residues in the CDR3. Germline V gene data show CDR1 as SGHTA and CDR2 as FQGNSA. The CDR3 region is CASSFGDPPSGANVLTF. In nucleotides, the CDR3 is TGTGCCAGCAGCTTTGGGGATCCCCCTTCTGGGGCCAACGTCCTGACTTTC.

The chain employs TRBV3-1 and TRBJ2-3; no reliable D call. Trimming stripped 0 bases from V and 4 bases from J, with 2 bases between. Germline values: CDR1 LGHDT, CDR2 YNNKEL (reference sequence). This CDR3 is built from 12 residues. The CDR3 DNA is TGTGCCAGCAGCCAAGAGGCAGATACGCAGTATTTT. Translating gives CASSQEADTQYF.

This clonotype was recorded a few times. The chain is built from TRBV2 and TRBJ2-3, with a possible D match to TRBD1 (6 bases). This CDR3 has 14 residues. Trimming shortened V by 6 bases and J by 0 bases, and 10 bases separated the two germline ends. Germline V lookup: CDR1 SNHLY, CDR2 FYNNEI. CDR3 coding DNA: TGTGCCAGCAGGAGACAGGAAAGCACAGATACGCAGTATTTT. This sequence encodes CASRRQESTDTQYF.

Only a few counts were recorded for this clonotype. The J gene is TRBJ2-7, the V gene TRBV5-1; TRBD1 is a possible D gene (6 bases). Between the trimmed V and J ends, which lost 4 bases and 3 bases, there was a span of 20 bases. This CDR3 comprises 16 residues. CDR1 and CDR2 (germline): SGHRS, YFSETQ. The CDR3 DNA sequence: TGCGCCAGCAGCGGGGTGGACGGGACACTTTACTACGAGCAGTACTTC. It yields the protein CASSGVDGTLYYEQYF.

The chain employs TRBV20-1 and TRBJ1-5; D possibly corresponds to TRBD1 (6 bases). The germline V gene has CDR1 DFQATT and CDR2 SNEGSKA (reference sequence). CDR3 length equals 16 residues. V dropped 0 bases and J dropped 2 bases, with 14 bases sitting between them. The CDR3 sequence is CSARDQATGGNQPQHF. CDR3 DNA sequence: TGCAGTGCTAGAGATCAGGCGACAGGCGGCAATCAGCCCCAGCATTTT.

The chain recombines TRBV4-2 with TRBJ2-1; D might be TRBD2 (6 bases). V gave up 0 bases and J gave up 15 bases, with 12 bases separating them. This CDR3 has 12 residues. The germline V gene has CDR1 LGHNA and CDR2 YNFKEQ. CDR3 region: CASSQDPGLRFF. The CDR3 bases are TGTGCCAGCAGCCAAGATCCCGGACTACGGTTCTTC.

This rearrangement joins TRBV28 to TRBJ2-7; a possible D gene is TRBD1 (6 bases). The V end lost 7 bases, the J end lost 4 bases, and 14 bases lay between the germline ends. The CDR3 is 13 amino acids. Germline assignment: CDR1 MDHEN and CDR2 SYDVKM. Here the CDR3 reads CASMDSMTYEQYF. CDR3 coding DNA: TGTGCCAGCATGGACAGTATGACGTACGAGCAGTACTTC.

This clonotype was seen only a few times. The chain carries TRBV6-1 and TRBJ1-2; D is unresolved. The CDR3 is 13 residues long. The V end was cut by 2 bases, the J end by 3 bases, with 7 bases between. Germline V lookup: CDR1 MNHNS, CDR2 SASEGT. Written as DNA, the CDR3 is TGTGCCAGCAGTGAAAACGGAGACTATGGCTACACCTTC. This encodes CASSENGDYGYTF.

The rearrangement links TRBV5-5 to TRBJ1-1; 8 positions match TRBD1. Per germline, CDR1 SGHKS and CDR2 YYEKEE (reference sequence). The CDR3 is 14 amino acids. Trimming removed 5 bases from V and 1 base from J; junction bases left unmatched: 4. The CDR3 DNA follows: TGTGCCAGCAGGCGGACAGGGCAGAACACTGAAGCTTTCTTT. It translates to CASRRTGQNTEAFF.

This chain joins TRBV5-1 and TRBJ1-1, with 9 bases identical to TRBD1. The V gene's germline CDR1 is SGHRS and CDR2 YFSETQ. Germline trimming cut 6 bases from V and 3 bases from J; bases unmatched to any gene: 6. The CDR3 extends over 14 amino acids. The CDR3 DNA follows: TGCGCCAGCAACCCGGGACAGGGTGACACTGAAGCTTTCTTT. This sequence encodes CASNPGQGDTEAFF.

This chain joins TRBV19 and TRBJ1-4; no definite D call. This CDR3 has 15 residues. CDR1 is LNHDA and CDR2 is SQIVND in the germline V gene (reference sequence). Trimming left V 6 bases short and J 7 bases short, with 18 bases between. The CDR3 sequence is CASSNPVGIREKLFF. In nucleotides, the CDR3 is TGTGCCAGTAGCAACCCGGTGGGCATACGTGAAAAACTGTTTTTT.

This clonotype was seen a few times. V is TRBV4-1 and J is TRBJ1-1; D uncertain. The germline V gene encodes CDR1 MGHRA and CDR2 YSYEKL. Deletions cut 4 bases from V and 0 bases from J, with 9 bases between. There are 14 residues in the CDR3. The CDR3 protein is CASSPEAMNTEAFF. For the CDR3, the DNA is TGCGCCAGCAGCCCTGAAGCCATGAACACTGAAGCTTTCTTT.

The chain combines TRBV20-1 with TRBJ2-1; 8 bases align to TRBD2. The germline gives CDR1 DFQATT, CDR2 SNEGSKA (reference sequence). Unmatched junction bases numbered 7, after V lost 5 bases and J lost 4 bases. CDR3 length: 14 residues. DNA for the CDR3: TGCAGTGCTCCGGGGGGGACACCTTACAATGAGCAGTTCTTC. Residues: CSAPGGTPYNEQFF.